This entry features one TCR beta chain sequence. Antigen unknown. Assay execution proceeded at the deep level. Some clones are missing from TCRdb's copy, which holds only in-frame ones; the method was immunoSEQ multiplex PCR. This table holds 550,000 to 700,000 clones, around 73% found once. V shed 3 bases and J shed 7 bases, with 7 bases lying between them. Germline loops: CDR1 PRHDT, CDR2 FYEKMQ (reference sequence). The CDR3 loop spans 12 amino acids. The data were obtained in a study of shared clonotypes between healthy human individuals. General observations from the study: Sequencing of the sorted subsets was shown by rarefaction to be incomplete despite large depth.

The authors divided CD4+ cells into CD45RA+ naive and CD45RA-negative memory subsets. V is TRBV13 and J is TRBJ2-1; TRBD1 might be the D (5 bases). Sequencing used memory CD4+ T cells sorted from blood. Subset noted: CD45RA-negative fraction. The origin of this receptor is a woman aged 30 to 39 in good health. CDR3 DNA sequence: TGTGCCAGCAGCTTTAGGGGTAATGAGCAGTTCTTC. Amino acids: CASSFRGNEQFF. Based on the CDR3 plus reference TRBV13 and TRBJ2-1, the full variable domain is AAGVIQSPRHLIKEKRETATLKCYPIPRHDTVYWYQQGPGQDPQFLISFYEKMQSDKGSIPDRFSAQQFSDYHSELNMSSLELGDSALYFCASSFRGNEQFFGPGTRLTVL.